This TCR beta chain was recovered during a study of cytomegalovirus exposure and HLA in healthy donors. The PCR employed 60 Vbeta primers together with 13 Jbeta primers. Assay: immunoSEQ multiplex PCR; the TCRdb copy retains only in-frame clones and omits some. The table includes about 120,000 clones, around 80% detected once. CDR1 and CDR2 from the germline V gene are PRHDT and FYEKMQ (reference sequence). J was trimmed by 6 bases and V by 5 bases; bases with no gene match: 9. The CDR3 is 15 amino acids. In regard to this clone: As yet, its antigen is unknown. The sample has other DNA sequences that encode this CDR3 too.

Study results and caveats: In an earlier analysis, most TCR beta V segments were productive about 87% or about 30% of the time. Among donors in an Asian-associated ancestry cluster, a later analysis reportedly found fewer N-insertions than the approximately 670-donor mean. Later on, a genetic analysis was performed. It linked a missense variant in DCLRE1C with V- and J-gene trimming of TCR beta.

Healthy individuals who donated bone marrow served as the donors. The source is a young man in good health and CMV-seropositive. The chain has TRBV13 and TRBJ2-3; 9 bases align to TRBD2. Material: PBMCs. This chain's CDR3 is CASSPAGGLYDTQYF. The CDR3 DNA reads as TGTGCCAGCAGCCCAGCGGGGGGCTTGTATGATACGCAGTATTTT.